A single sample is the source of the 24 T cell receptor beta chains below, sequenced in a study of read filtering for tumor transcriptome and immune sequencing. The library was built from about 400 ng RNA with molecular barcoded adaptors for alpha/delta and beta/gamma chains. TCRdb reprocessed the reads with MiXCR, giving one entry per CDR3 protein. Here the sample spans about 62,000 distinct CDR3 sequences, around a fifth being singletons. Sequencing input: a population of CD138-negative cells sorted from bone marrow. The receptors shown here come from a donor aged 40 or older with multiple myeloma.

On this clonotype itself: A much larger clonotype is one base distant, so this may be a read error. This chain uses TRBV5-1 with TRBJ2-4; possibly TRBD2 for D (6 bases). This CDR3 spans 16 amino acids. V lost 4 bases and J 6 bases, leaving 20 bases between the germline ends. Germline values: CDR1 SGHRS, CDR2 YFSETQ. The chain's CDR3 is CASSPEGLASRNIQYF. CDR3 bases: TGCGCCAGCAGCCCGGAGGGCCTAGCTTCTCGAAACATTCAGTACTTC.

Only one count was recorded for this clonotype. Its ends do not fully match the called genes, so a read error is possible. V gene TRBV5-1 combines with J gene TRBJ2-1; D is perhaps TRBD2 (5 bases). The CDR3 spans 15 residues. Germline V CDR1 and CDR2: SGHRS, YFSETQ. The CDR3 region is CASRSDRGAYYEQFF. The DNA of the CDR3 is TGCGCCAGCAGGTCGGACCGGGGAGCCTACTATGAGCAGTTCTTC. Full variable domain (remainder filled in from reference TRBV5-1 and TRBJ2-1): KAGVTQTPRYLIKTRGQQVTLSCSPISGHRSVSWYQQTPGQGLQFLFEYFSETQRNKGNFPGRFSGRQFSNSRSEMNVSTLELGDSALYLCASRSDRGAYYEQFFGPGTRLTVL.

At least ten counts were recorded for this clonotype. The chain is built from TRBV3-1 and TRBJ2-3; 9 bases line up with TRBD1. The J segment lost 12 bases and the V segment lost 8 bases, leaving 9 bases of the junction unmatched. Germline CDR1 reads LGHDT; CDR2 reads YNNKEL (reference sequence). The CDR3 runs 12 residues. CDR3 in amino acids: CASSEGTGRQYF. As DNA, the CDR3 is TGTGCCAGCTCCGAGGGGACAGGGAGACAGTATTTT.

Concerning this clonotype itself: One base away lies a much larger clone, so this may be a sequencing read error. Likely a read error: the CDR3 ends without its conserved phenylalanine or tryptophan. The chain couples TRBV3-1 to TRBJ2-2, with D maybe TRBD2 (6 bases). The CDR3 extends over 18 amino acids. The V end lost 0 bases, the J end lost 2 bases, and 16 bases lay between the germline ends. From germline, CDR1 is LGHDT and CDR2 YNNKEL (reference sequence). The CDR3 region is CASSQDLWAGTNTGELFL. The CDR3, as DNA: TGTGCCAGCAGCCAAGATTTATGGGCGGGGACCAACACCGGGGAGCTGTTTCTT.

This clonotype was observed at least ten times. In nucleotides, the CDR3 is TGTGCCAGCAGTTTCAGGGGTTCGAACACTGAAGCTTTCTTT. Its protein is CASSFRGSNTEAFF. The V and J genes are TRBV27 and TRBJ1-1, with D perhaps TRBD1 (6 bases). This CDR3 comprises 14 residues. Germline values: CDR1 MNHEY, CDR2 SMNVEV (reference sequence). Trimming removed 3 bases from V and 1 base from J, with 9 bases in between.

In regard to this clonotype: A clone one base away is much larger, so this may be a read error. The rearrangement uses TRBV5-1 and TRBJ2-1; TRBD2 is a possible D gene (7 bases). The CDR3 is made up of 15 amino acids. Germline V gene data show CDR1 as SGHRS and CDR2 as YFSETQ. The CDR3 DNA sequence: TGCGCCCGCAGCCTGGAATCCGGGGGGCACAATGAGCAGTTCTTC. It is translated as CARSLESGGHNEQFF.

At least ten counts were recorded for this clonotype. The CDR3 sequence: CASSPPASGGPSLPKATQYF. The CDR3 nucleotides read TGTGCCAGCTCACCACCGGCTAGCGGGGGGCCCTCGCTACCGAAAGCGACGCAGTATTTT. V usage is TRBV18 and J usage is TRBJ2-3, with 11 bases identical to TRBD2. From germline, CDR1 is KGHSH and CDR2 LQKENI. The CDR3 runs 20 residues. V shed 0 bases and J 9 bases; nucleotides not matched to a gene: 20.

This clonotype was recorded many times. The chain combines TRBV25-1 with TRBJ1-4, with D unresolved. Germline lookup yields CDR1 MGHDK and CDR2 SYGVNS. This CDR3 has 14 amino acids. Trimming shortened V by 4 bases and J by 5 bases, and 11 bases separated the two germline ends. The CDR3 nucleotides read TGTGCCAGCAGTGCCCGTCGGAAGAATGAAAAACTGTTTTTT. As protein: CASSARRKNEKLFF.

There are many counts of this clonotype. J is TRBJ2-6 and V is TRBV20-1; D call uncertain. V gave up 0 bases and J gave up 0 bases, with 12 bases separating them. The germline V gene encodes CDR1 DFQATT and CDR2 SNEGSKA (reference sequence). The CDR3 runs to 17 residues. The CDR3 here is CSARDVSGPSGANVLTF. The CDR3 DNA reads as TGCAGTGCTAGAGATGTGTCCGGGCCCTCTGGGGCCAACGTCCTGACTTTC.

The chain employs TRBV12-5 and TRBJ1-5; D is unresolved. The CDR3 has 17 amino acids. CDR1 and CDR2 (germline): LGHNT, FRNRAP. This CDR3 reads CASSDLPGNYADQPQHF. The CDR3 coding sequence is TGTGCCAGCAGCGACCTGCCGGGTAATTACGCAGATCAGCCCCAGCATTTT. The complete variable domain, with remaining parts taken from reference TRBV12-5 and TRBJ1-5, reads DARVTQTPRHKVTEMGQEVTMRCQPILGHNTVFWYRQTMMQGLELLAYFRNRAPLDDSGMPKDRFSAEMPDATLATLKIQPSEPRDSAVYFCASSDLPGNYADQPQHFGDGTRLSIL.

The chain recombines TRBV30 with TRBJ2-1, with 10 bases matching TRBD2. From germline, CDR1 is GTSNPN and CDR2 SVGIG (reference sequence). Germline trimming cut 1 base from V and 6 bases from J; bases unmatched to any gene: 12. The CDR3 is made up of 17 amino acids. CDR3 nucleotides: TGTGCCTGGAGTGGATATAAAGCGGGGGGGCCTCGCAATGAGCAGTTCTTC. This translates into CAWSGYKAGGPRNEQFF.

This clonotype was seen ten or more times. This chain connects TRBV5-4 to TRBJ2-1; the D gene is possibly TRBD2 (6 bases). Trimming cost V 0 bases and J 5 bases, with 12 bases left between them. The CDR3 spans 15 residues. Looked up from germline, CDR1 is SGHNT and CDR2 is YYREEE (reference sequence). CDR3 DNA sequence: TGTGCCAGCAGCTTGGATAGCGGTAGCAACAATGAGCAGTTCTTC. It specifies CASSLDSGSNNEQFF.

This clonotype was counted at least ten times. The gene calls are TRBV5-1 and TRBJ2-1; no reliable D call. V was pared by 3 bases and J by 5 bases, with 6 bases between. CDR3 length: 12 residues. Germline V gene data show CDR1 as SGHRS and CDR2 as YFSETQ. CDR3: CASSWADNEQFF. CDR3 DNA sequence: TGCGCCAGCAGCTGGGCTGACAATGAGCAGTTCTTC.

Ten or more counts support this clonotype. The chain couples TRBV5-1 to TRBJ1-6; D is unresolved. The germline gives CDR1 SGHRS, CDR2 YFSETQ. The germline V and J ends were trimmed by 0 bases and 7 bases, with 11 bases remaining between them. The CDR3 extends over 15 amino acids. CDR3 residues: CASSLGRDPNSPLHF. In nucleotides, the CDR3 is TGCGCCAGCAGCTTGGGGAGGGATCCAAATTCACCCCTCCACTTT. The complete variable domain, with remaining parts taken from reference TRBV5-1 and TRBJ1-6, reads KAGVTQTPRYLIKTRGQQVTLSCSPISGHRSVSWYQQTPGQGLQFLFEYFSETQRNKGNFPGRFSGRQFSNSRSEMNVSTLELGDSALYLCASSLGRDPNSPLHFGNGTRLTVT.

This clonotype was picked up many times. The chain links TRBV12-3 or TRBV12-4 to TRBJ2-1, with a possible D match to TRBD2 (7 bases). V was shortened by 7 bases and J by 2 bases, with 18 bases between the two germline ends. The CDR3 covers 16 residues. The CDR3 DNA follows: TGTGCCAGCACCTCGGGGGCGGGAGTGGCCTACAATGAGCAGTTCTTC. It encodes CASTSGAGVAYNEQFF.

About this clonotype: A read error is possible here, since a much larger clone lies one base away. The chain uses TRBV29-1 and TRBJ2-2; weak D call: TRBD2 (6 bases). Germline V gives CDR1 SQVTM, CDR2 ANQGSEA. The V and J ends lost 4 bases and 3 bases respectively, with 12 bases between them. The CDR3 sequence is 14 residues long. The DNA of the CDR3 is TGCAGCGTTGGGTTTAGCGGTGACACCGGGGAGCTGTTTTTT. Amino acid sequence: CSVGFSGDTGELFF.

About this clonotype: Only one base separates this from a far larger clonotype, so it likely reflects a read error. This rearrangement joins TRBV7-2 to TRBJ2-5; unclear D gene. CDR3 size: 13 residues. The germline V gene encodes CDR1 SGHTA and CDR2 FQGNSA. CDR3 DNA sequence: TGTGCCAGCGAGCGTGGGCTTCGAGAGACCCAGCACTTC. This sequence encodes CASERGLRETQHF.

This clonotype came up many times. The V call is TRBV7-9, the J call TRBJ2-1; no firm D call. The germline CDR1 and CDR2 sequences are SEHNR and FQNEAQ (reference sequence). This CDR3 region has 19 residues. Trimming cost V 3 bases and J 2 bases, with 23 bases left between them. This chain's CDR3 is CASSFDPQRTTPPYNEQFF. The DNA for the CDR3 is TGTGCCAGCAGCTTCGATCCCCAAAGGACCACCCCACCCTACAATGAGCAGTTCTTC.

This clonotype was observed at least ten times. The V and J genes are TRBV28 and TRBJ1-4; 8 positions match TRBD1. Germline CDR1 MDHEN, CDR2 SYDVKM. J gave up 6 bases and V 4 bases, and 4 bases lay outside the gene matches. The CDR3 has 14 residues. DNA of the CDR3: TGTGCCAGCAGTTGGGGGACAGGACATGAAAAACTGTTTTTT. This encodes CASSWGTGHEKLFF.

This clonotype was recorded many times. The CDR3 region is CSVESSRATEAFF. The DNA of the CDR3 is TGCAGCGTTGAAAGTTCAAGGGCCACTGAAGCTTTCTTT. This sequence joins TRBV29-1 and TRBJ1-1; D is ambiguous. This CDR3 has 13 residues. Trimming shortened V by 2 bases and J by 4 bases, and 11 bases separated the two germline ends. CDR1 is SQVTM, CDR2 ANQGSEA, per germline.

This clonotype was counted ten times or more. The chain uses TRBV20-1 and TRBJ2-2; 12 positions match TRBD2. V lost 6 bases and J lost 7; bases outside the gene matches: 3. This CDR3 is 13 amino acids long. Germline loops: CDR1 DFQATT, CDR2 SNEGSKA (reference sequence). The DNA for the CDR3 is TGCAGTGCAACTAGCGGGAGGAACGGGGAGCTGTTTTTT. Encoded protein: CSATSGRNGELFF.

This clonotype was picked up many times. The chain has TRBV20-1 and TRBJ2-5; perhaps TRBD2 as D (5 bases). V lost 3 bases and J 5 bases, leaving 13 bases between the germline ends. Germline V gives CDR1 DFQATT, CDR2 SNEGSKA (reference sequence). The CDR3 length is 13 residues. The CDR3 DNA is TGCAGTGCTAGGACCCATAGCGTCGAGACCCAGTACTTC. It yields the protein CSARTHSVETQYF.

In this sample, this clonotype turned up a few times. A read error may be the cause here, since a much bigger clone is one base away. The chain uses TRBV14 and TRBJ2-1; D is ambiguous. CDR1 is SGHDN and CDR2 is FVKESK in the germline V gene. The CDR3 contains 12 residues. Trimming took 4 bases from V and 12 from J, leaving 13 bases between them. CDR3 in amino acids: CASSPGGGGQFF. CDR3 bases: TGTGCCAGCAGCCCCGGCGGCGGTGGGCAGTTCTTC. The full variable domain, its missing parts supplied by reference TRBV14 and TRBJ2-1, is EAGVTQFPSHSVIEKGQTVTLRCDPISGHDNLYWYRRVMGKEIKFLLHFVKESKQDESGMPNNRFLAERTGGTYSTLKVQPAELEDSGVYFCASSPGGGGQFFGPGTRLTVL.

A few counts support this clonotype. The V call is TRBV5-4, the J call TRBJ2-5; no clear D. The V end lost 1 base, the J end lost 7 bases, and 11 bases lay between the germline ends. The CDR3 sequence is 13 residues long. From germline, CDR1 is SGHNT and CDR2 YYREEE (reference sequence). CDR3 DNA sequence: TGTGCCAGCAGCTTGAAGAACATGATGACCCAGTACTTC. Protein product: CASSLKNMMTQYF.